Below, 6 T cell receptor beta chains from the same sample are listed, as sequenced in a study of cytomegalovirus exposure and HLA in healthy donors. The study ran its PCR with 60 Vbeta and 13 Jbeta primers. Sequencing was performed with immunoSEQ multiplex PCR; in TCRdb, only in-frame clones are kept and a portion is missing. The sample lists 110,000 to 150,000 clones; approximately 84% were seen once. Sequencing was done on a sample of PBMCs. The receptor source for this set is a woman between 35 and 50 years old in good health and CMV-seronegative.

The rearrangement joins TRBV5-1 to TRBJ2-5; TRBD1 matches at 7 bases. Germline V gene data show CDR1 as SGHRS and CDR2 as YFSETQ. The CDR3 is 14 residues long. The ends lost 4 bases at V and 2 bases at J; junction bases unmatched: 5. CDR3 amino acids: CASSVGTAQETQYF. In nucleotides, the CDR3 is TGCGCCAGCAGCGTGGGGACAGCACAAGAGACCCAGTACTTC.

The chain is built from TRBV7-6 and TRBJ1-4; TRBD1 aligns across 7 bases. This CDR3 spans 13 amino acids. From germline, CDR1 is SGHVS and CDR2 FNYEAQ. V dropped 5 bases and J dropped 8; count of bases not matched to a gene: 5. CDR3 in amino acids: CASSEQGFEKLFF. CDR3 DNA: TGTGCCAGCAGCGAACAGGGGTTCGAAAAACTGTTTTTT.

The chain recombines TRBV28 with TRBJ2-7; TRBD2 matches 9 bases. The CDR3 runs 16 residues. The germline V gene encodes CDR1 MDHEN and CDR2 SYDVKM. V lost 3 bases and J lost 1; bases outside the gene matches: 7. The CDR3 nucleotides are TGTGCCAGCAGTTTCGGGGGTCTAGCGGGATCCTACGAGCAGTACTTC. This encodes CASSFGGLAGSYEQYF. The full variable domain, rest sourced from reference TRBV28 and TRBJ2-7, is DVKVTQSSRYLVKRTGEKVFLECVQDMDHENMFWYRQDPGLGLRLIYFSYDVKMKEKGDIPEGYSVSREKKERFSLILESASTNQTSMYLCASSFGGLAGSYEQYFGPGTRLTVT.

Written as DNA, the CDR3 is TGTGCCAGCATCAGACAGGGGTTAGACAATGAGCAGTTCTTC. It yields the protein CASIRQGLDNEQFF. The chain couples TRBV2 to TRBJ2-1, with TRBD1 matching 8 bases. CDR1 is SNHLY and CDR2 is FYNNEI in the germline V gene. This CDR3 comprises 14 residues. V gave up 7 bases and J gave up 5 bases; unmatched junction bases: 7.

The chain is built from TRBV6-5 and TRBJ2-7; TRBD2 aligns across 7 bases. The CDR3 is made up of 16 amino acids. Germline V CDR1 and CDR2: MNHEY, SVGAGI. The junction had 8 bases not matched to a gene; V was cut back by 0 bases and J by 3 bases. In DNA, the CDR3 is TGTGCCAGCAGTTACTCGAGCGGACTAGGAGGCTACGAGCAGTACTTC. It specifies CASSYSSGLGGYEQYF.

This sequence joins TRBV28 and TRBJ2-7, with TRBD1 identical over 7 bases. Germline CDR1 reads MDHEN; CDR2 reads SYDVKM. The CDR3 has 14 residues. J was trimmed by 3 bases and V by 6 bases; bases with no gene match: 8. CDR3 DNA sequence: TGTGCCAGCAGCCGACAGGGTCAGGTCTACGAGCAGTACTTC. As protein: CASSRQGQVYEQYF.